These T cell receptor beta chains were read from a single sample in a study of T cell responses to AZD1222 COVID-19 vaccine. Profiled with immunoSEQ multiplex PCR; TCRdb holds only in-frame clones, not every one. The sample has around 70,000 clones, roughly 78% seen once. The source was peripheral blood, collected on day 0 of MenACWY control vaccination. These receptors were collected from an adult in good health. Each CDR3 is given with its conserved first and last residue. The order of the fields is D gene, J gene, V gene, clone size, CDR3 DNA, CDR3 protein. A D gene is named only where the DNA matches it firmly. Rows give clone size only sometimes, using once, few, many, or a class for an expanded clone.

D: TRBD1; J: TRBJ1-4; V: TRBV3-1/TRBV3-2; size: NA; DNA: TGTGCCAGCAGCCAGACAGGGACAAGTCAAAAACTGTTTTTT; CDR3: CASSQTGTSQKLFF
D: TRBD1; J: TRBJ2-6; V: TRBV11-2; size: NA; DNA: TGTGCCAGCACCCCGACAGGGGCAGGGGCCAACGTCCTGACTTTC; CDR3: CASTPTGAGANVLTF
D: NA; J: TRBJ1-1; V: TRBV30; size: NA; DNA: TGTGCCTGGAACCTCGAGCGCGACACTGAAGCTTTCTTT; CDR3: CAWNLERDTEAFF
D: NA; J: TRBJ1-4; V: TRBV30; size: NA; DNA: TGTGCCTGGAGGATGGGCGGGGGGGAAAAACTGTTTTTT; CDR3: CAWRMGGGEKLFF
D: NA; J: TRBJ2-1; V: TRBV11-1; size: NA; DNA: TGTGCCAGCAGCCCGATCAGCTCTTACAATGAGCAGTTCTTC; CDR3: CASSPISSYNEQFF
D: NA; J: TRBJ2-2; V: TRBV4-1; size: NA; DNA: TGCGCCAGCAGCCAAGTGGGCCAGGGTATCAACACCGGGGAGCTGTTTTTT; CDR3: CASSQVGQGINTGELFF
D: TRBD1; J: TRBJ2-2; V: TRBV30; size: NA; DNA: TGTGCCGGGGACAGGGAGGCGAATGTAGGGGAGCTGTTTTTT; CDR3: CAGDREANVGELFF
D: NA; J: TRBJ1-5; V: TRBV27; size: few; DNA: TGTGCCAGCTGTTTAGTTGGGGGCGCGCCCCAGCATTTT; CDR3: CASCLVGGAPQHF
D: NA; J: TRBJ2-5; V: TRBV11-2; size: NA; DNA: TGTGCCAGCAGCCCTTCTGGGGCAGCGCAACAGACCCAGTACTTC; CDR3: CASSPSGAAQQTQYF
D: NA; J: TRBJ1-2; V: TRBV19; size: NA; DNA: TGTGCCAGTAGTTCTGGCCTCGCAGGGGACTATGGCTACACCTTC; CDR3: CASSSGLAGDYGYTF
D: NA; J: TRBJ2-7; V: TRBV30; size: NA; DNA: TGTGCCTGGAGTTCGGGACCTACCTACGAGCAGTACTTC; CDR3: CAWSSGPTYEQYF
D: NA; J: TRBJ2-7; V: TRBV6-5; size: NA; DNA: TGTGCCAGCGGAAATAATGCCCGTACCTACGAGCAGTACTTC; CDR3: CASGNNARTYEQYF
D: TRBD1; J: TRBJ2-1; V: TRBV7-2; size: NA; DNA: TGTGCCAGCCGACGACAGGGGGTCAATGAGCAGTTCTTC; CDR3: CASRRQGVNEQFF
D: NA; J: TRBJ1-4; V: TRBV2; size: NA; DNA: TGTGCCAGCAGTATCAGTGAAAAACTGTTTTTT; CDR3: CASSISEKLFF
D: TRBD2; J: TRBJ2-1; V: TRBV2; size: once; DNA: TGTGCCAGCGAGGGAGGGCCCAACAATGAGCAGTTCTTC; CDR3: CASEGGPNNEQFF
D: NA; J: TRBJ1-3; V: TRBV5-1; size: once; DNA: TGCGCCAGCAGCTTTTCGGGGGGAGAAGACACCATATATTTT; CDR3: CASSFSGGEDTIYF
D: NA; J: TRBJ2-5; V: TRBV4-3; size: NA; DNA: TGCGCCAGCAGCCAACGCGCGGGTCCAGAGACCCAGTACTTC; CDR3: CASSQRAGPETQYF
D: NA; J: TRBJ2-1; V: TRBV2; size: NA; DNA: TGTGCCAGCAGTCCGACGAGGGGCGAGCAGTTCTTC; CDR3: CASSPTRGEQFF
D: NA; J: TRBJ2-5; V: TRBV5-6; size: NA; DNA: TGTGCCAGCAGCTTGGGCAGGGCGGAGACCCAGTACTTC; CDR3: CASSLGRAETQYF
D: TRBD1; J: TRBJ1-2; V: TRBV19; size: NA; DNA: TGTGCCAGTAGTATCAGGGGGTCTCAAGCTAACTATGGCTACACCTTC; CDR3: CASSIRGSQANYGYTF
D: NA; J: TRBJ1-3; V: TRBV29-1; size: once; DNA: TGCAGCCTCCAAGATGGAAACACCATATATTTT; CDR3: CSLQDGNTIYF
D: NA; J: TRBJ1-1; V: TRBV2; size: once; DNA: TGTGCCAGCAGACCAAACAGGGTCGGGATGGCTGAAGCTTTCTTT; CDR3: CASRPNRVGMAEAFF
D: TRBD2; J: TRBJ2-3; V: TRBV10-2; size: NA; DNA: TGCGCCAGCGTATTAGCGGGAGGGGCAGATACGCAGTATTTT; CDR3: CASVLAGGADTQYF
D: TRBD1; J: TRBJ2-7; V: TRBV11-2; size: NA; DNA: TGTGCCAGCAGCTTAGATCACAGGGGCGGAGGGCAGTACTTC; CDR3: CASSLDHRGGGQYF
D: NA; J: TRBJ1-4; V: TRBV28; size: NA; DNA: TGTGCCAGCGGGGGTGGGGCATTAGAAAAACTGTTTTTT; CDR3: CASGGGALEKLFF
D: NA; J: TRBJ1-1; V: TRBV7-9; size: few; DNA: TGTGCCAGCAGCCCTTTCTCGAACACTGAAGCTTTCTTT; CDR3: CASSPFSNTEAFF
D: TRBD2; J: TRBJ2-7; V: TRBV7-2; size: few; DNA: TGTGCCAGCAGCCTGGCTAGCGGAACCTACGAGCAGTACTTC; CDR3: CASSLASGTYEQYF